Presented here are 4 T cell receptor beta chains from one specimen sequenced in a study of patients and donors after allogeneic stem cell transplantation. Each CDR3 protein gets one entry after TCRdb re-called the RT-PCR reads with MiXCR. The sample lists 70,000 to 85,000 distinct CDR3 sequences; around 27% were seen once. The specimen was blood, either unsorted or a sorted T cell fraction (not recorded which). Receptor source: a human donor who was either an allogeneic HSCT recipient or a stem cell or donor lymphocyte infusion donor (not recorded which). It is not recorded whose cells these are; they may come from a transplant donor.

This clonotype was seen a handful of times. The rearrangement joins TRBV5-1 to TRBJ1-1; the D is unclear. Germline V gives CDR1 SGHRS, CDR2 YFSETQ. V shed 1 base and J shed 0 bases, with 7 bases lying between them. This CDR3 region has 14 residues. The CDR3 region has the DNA TGCGCCAGCAGCTTGACATACATGAACACTGAAGCTTTCTTT. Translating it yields CASSLTYMNTEAFF.

DNA for the CDR3: TGTGCCAGCAGTCAGGGTGGGGTACGCATGGAGACCCAGTACTTC. This sequence encodes CASSQGGVRMETQYF. This sequence joins TRBV12-3 or TRBV12-4 and TRBJ2-5; TRBD1 is a possible D gene (5 bases). V was shortened by 5 bases and J by 5 bases, with 18 bases between the two germline ends. The CDR3 is made up of 15 amino acids.

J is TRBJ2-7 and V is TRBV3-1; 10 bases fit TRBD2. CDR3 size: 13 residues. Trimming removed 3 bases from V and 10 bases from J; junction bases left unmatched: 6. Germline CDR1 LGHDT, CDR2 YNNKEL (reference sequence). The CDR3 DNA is TGTGCCAGCAGCCAGGGACTAGCGTCTGCTCAGTACTTC. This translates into CASSQGLASAQYF.

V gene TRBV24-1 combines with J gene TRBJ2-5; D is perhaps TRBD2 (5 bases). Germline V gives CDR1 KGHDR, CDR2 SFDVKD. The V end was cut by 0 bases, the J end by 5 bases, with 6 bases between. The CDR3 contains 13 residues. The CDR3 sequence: CATSDLWRETQYF. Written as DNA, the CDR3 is TGTGCCACCAGTGATTTGTGGAGGGAGACCCAGTACTTC.